The present T cell receptor (beta chain) was sequenced within a study of blood T cell repertoires in COVID-19. About the research overall: Some COVID-19 samples were acute and others convalescent; all came from the United States, Italy and Spain. PBMCs, B-cell-depleted T cells, or T cells were the source of the cDNA or gDNA that made up the material.

In the source study's methods: Using reference gene primer amplification, nucleated cell counts were estimated. Generated by immunoSEQ multiplex PCR, the TCRdb table keeps only in-frame clones and is missing some. V and J calls and clone size are as listed in that table; D and trimming were resolved from the DNA. The table shows 260,000 or so clones, with 83% occurring only once. This CDR3 is 16 amino acids long. The ends were cut back, 1 base at V and 0 bases at J, with 13 bases in the middle. The germline gives CDR1 SGHDT, CDR2 YYEEEE. The receptor comes from a man older than 75 with acute or convalescent COVID-19. Source material: peripheral blood. The chain couples TRBV5-6 to TRBJ1-2; D may be TRBD1 (5 bases). The CDR3 sequence: CASSLWGRPTNYGYTF. The CDR3 DNA follows: TGTGCCAGCAGCTTGTGGGGCAGACCCACTAACTATGGCTACACCTTC.